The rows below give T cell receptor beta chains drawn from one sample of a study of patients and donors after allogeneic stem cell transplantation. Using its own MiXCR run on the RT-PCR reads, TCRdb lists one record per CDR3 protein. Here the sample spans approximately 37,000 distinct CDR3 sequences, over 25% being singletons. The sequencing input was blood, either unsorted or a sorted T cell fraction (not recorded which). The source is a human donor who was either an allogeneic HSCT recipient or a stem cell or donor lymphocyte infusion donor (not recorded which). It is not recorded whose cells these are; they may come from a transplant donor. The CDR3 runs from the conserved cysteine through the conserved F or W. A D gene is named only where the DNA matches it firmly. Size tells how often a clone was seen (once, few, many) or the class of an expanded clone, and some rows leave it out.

TGTGCCAGCAGCAAAGTTGACAGCCGGGAACTTAAGCCCCAGCATTTT,CASSKVDSRELKPQHF,TRBV21-1,few,TRBJ1-5,NA
TGTGCCAGCAGCTTAGATAGGACCTTCGGAAACACCATATATTTT,CASSLDRTFGNTIYF,TRBV11-2,NA,TRBJ1-3,NA
TGTGCCAGCAGCCCCCGAGTACGAAACGGGGAGCTGTTTTTT,CASSPRVRNGELFF,TRBV5-6,NA,TRBJ2-2,NA
TGCGCCAGCAGCTTGGGGACAGGGGACGAGCAGTACTTC,CASSLGTGDEQYF,TRBV5-1,NA,TRBJ2-7,TRBD1
TGCAGTGCTAGTCTAACTCAGGGAGCAACTAATGAAAAACTGTTTTTT,CSASLTQGATNEKLFF,TRBV20-1,NA,TRBJ1-4,NA
TGCGCCAGCAGCCAGTGGGGCAATGAGCAGTTCTTC,CASSQWGNEQFF,TRBV4-1,NA,TRBJ2-1,NA
TGCAGTGCCCCCGGGACAGGGGGCTACGAGCAGTACTTC,CSAPGTGGYEQYF,TRBV20-1,few,TRBJ2-7,TRBD1
TGTGCCAGCAGCCCCCACAGCTGGGCGCCTAACTATGGCTACACCTTC,CASSPHSWAPNYGYTF,TRBV9,NA,TRBJ1-2,NA
TGTGCCAGCAGTCCCTCGACAGGGGCGGGGTATGGCTACACCTTC,CASSPSTGAGYGYTF,TRBV28,NA,TRBJ1-2,TRBD1
TGCAGTGCTTCAGTGGGGGGCCAAAGGAACTATGGCTACACCTTC,CSASVGGQRNYGYTF,TRBV20-1,NA,TRBJ1-2,NA
TGTGCCAGCAGCGCCAGGACTGACAACTATGGCTACACCTTC,CASSARTDNYGYTF,TRBV4-2,few,TRBJ1-2,NA
TGTGCCAGCAGCTTAGCTCCTTACGGAAACACCATATATTTT,CASSLAPYGNTIYF,TRBV7-8,NA,TRBJ1-3,NA
TGTGCCAGCAGCCACAAACAGGGACTGAACACTGAAGCTTTCTTT,CASSHKQGLNTEAFF,TRBV7-9,medium-sized,TRBJ1-1,NA
TGTGCCACCAGTGATTTGCAGCGGGACCTAGATGAGCAGTTCTTC,CATSDLQRDLDEQFF,TRBV24-1,NA,TRBJ2-1,TRBD2
TGTGCCAGCAGTCCAGACGCGTTTAGGGGCTATGGCTACACCTTC,CASSPDAFRGYGYTF,TRBV6-2/TRBV6-3,many,TRBJ1-2,NA
TGCAGCGTCGAGGGCCGGGACAGGGCCAAAGATACGCAGTATTTT,CSVEGRDRAKDTQYF,TRBV29-1,NA,TRBJ2-3,TRBD1
TGTGCCAGCGGACCGACAGGGACTAATGAAAAACTGTTTTTT,CASGPTGTNEKLFF,TRBV5-5,NA,TRBJ1-4,TRBD1